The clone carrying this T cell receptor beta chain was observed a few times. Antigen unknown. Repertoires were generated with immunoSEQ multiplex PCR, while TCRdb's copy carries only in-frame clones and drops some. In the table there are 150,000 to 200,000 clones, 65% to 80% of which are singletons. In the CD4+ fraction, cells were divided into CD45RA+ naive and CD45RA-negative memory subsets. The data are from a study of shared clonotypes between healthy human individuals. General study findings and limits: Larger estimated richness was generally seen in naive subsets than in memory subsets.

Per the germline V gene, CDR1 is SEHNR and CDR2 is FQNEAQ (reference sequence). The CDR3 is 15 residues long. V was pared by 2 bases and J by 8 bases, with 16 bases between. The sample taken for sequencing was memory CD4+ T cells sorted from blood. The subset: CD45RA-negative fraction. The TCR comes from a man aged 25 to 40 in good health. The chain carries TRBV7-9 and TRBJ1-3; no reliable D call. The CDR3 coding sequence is TGTGCCAGCAGCTTAAGCGTTGTTGACCCCCACACCATATATTTT. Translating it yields CASSLSVVDPHTIYF.